A single sample is the source of the 17 T cell receptor beta chains below, sequenced in a study of blood T cells in healthy people across ages. For the second PCR, which ran for about 7 to 11 cycles, a sample-barcoded 5' primer and a J-beta primer mix were used. From the 5' RACE reads, TCRdb called clonotypes with MiXCR, one entry per CDR3 protein. Among more than 650,000 distinct CDR3 sequences listed, roughly 20% were seen once. Sequencing was done on a sample of blood. The source is a man between 65 and 80 years old in good health.

The J gene is TRBJ1-4, the V gene TRBV6-5; TRBD1 matches at 7 bases. Germline trimming cut 4 bases from V and 5 bases from J; bases unmatched to any gene: 1. There are 13 residues in the CDR3. Germline V CDR1 and CDR2: MNHEY, SVGAGI. This CDR3 reads CASSWGQNEKLFF. CDR3 DNA sequence: TGTGCCAGCAGTTGGGGACAGAATGAAAAACTGTTTTTT.

The rearrangement joins TRBV6-6 to TRBJ1-1; D remains ambiguous. Trimming took off 0 bases at V and 0 bases at J, with 8 bases between the two ends. The germline V gene has CDR1 MNHNY and CDR2 SVGAGI (reference sequence). The CDR3 is 15 residues long. Here the CDR3 reads CASSYSSRMNTEAFF. DNA of the CDR3: TGTGCCAGCAGTTACTCTTCACGGATGAACACTGAAGCTTTCTTT.

In its sample, this clonotype was seen a few times. The chain employs TRBV12-3 or TRBV12-4 and TRBJ2-3, with D unresolved. V was shortened by 4 bases and J by 2 bases, with 13 bases between the two germline ends. The CDR3 is 15 residues long. The CDR3 nucleotides are TGTGCCAGCAGTTCGGACGGTACAAACACAGATACGCAGTATTTT. It translates to CASSSDGTNTDTQYF.

The chain couples TRBV12-3 or TRBV12-4 to TRBJ1-2, with D uncertain. V lost 8 bases and J 4 bases, leaving 11 bases between the germline ends. This CDR3 comprises 12 residues. The CDR3: CASSRRSYGYTF. The CDR3 DNA is TGTGCCAGCTCCCGACGGAGCTATGGCTACACCTTC.

The genes are TRBV6-1 and TRBJ2-3; D may be TRBD1 (6 bases). CDR1 MNHNS and CDR2 SASEGT come from the germline V gene. The V end lost 6 bases, the J end lost 2 bases, and 18 bases lay between the germline ends. CDR3 length: 16 residues. The CDR3 DNA follows: TGTGCCAGCAGGGACTGGAACAGGGCCTACACAGATACGCAGTATTTT. Residues: CASRDWNRAYTDTQYF.

The gene calls are TRBV9 and TRBJ1-2, with D tentatively TRBD1 (5 bases). Germline assignment: CDR1 SGDLS and CDR2 YYNGEE. Trimming shortened V by 1 base and J by 1 base, and 11 bases separated the two germline ends. The CDR3 has 15 residues. DNA for the CDR3: TGTGCCAGCAGCGTATCCGGGGGATTTAACTATGGCTACACCTTC. Its translation: CASSVSGGFNYGYTF.

V and J are TRBV3-1 and TRBJ2-7, with 9 bases matching TRBD2. J was trimmed by 1 base and V by 1 base; bases with no gene match: 2. CDR1 and CDR2 (germline): LGHDT, YNNKEL (reference sequence). CDR3 size: 15 residues. The CDR3 region is CASSQGLAESYEQYF. CDR3 nucleotides: TGTGCCAGCAGCCAAGGACTAGCGGAATCCTACGAGCAGTACTTC.

This chain connects TRBV27 to TRBJ2-3; D gene uncertain. The CDR3 sequence is 16 residues long. V lost 5 bases, J lost 0 bases, and 15 bases lay in between. Germline V gene lookup returns CDR1 MNHEY and CDR2 SMNVEV (reference sequence). CDR3 sequence: CASSPQPWASTDTQYF. The CDR3 coding sequence is TGTGCCAGCAGTCCACAGCCGTGGGCAAGCACAGATACGCAGTATTTT.

This clonotype was detected a few times. CDR3 protein: CASSHGIKIKETQYF. CDR3 DNA sequence: TGTGCCAGCAGCCATGGAATTAAAATTAAAGAGACCCAGTACTTC. This chain links TRBV14 with TRBJ2-5, with D unclear. The CDR3 is made up of 15 amino acids. The ends were cut back, 3 bases at V and 3 bases at J, with 14 bases in the middle. The germline gives CDR1 SGHDN, CDR2 FVKESK.

This chain joins TRBV6-1 and TRBJ1-2; TRBD1 matches 9 bases. The CDR3 extends over 15 amino acids. Trimming cost V 8 bases and J 1 base; bases outside gene matches: 8. From germline, CDR1 is MNHNS and CDR2 SASEGT. This CDR3 reads CASRKGQGNNYGYTF. The CDR3 nucleotides read TGTGCCAGCCGGAAGGGACAGGGTAATAACTATGGCTACACCTTC.

This clonotype has just a few counts. The chain has TRBV24-1 and TRBJ2-7; D is uncertain. This CDR3 spans 13 amino acids. Germline V gives CDR1 KGHDR, CDR2 SFDVKD. V dropped 5 bases and J dropped 2 bases, with 9 bases sitting between them. The CDR3 is CATSVWETYEQYV. CDR3 sequence (DNA): TGTGCCACCAGTGTCTGGGAAACCTACGAGCAGTACGTC.

This clonotype appeared a few times. This chain joins TRBV20-1 and TRBJ1-2; possible D gene TRBD1, 5 bases. Per germline, CDR1 DFQATT and CDR2 SNEGSKA (reference sequence). Trimming left V 6 bases short and J 5 bases short, with 16 bases between. This CDR3 spans 13 amino acids. CDR3 loop: CSARLPGPYGYTF. The CDR3 nucleotides are TGCAGTGCCCGTCTTCCGGGACCATATGGCTACACCTTC.

The V call is TRBV7-2, the J call TRBJ2-6; D remains ambiguous. The CDR3 runs 15 residues. Germline CDR1 SGHTA, CDR2 FQGNSA. V shed 4 bases and J shed 5 bases, with 12 bases lying between them. The chain's CDR3 is CASSSQASRANVLTF. The CDR3 DNA follows: TGTGCCAGCAGCTCGCAGGCTTCGAGGGCCAACGTCCTGACTTTC.

The gene calls are TRBV9 and TRBJ2-2; 10 bases match TRBD1. The V segment lost 2 bases and the J segment 6 bases; nucleotides outside the gene matches: 7. The germline V gene has CDR1 SGDLS and CDR2 YYNGEE. CDR3 length equals 16 residues. The CDR3 here is CASSVSGQGVAGELFF. The CDR3 nucleotides are TGTGCCAGCAGCGTCTCCGGACAGGGGGTTGCCGGGGAGCTGTTTTTT.

This clonotype turned up a few times. The J gene is TRBJ2-1, the V gene TRBV27; tentatively, D is TRBD1 or TRBD2 (6 bases each). The J call may not be correct, given that the DNA end is closer to TRBJ2-7. This CDR3 has 15 amino acids. Germline V gene lookup returns CDR1 MNHEY and CDR2 SMNVEV (reference sequence). The chain's CDR3 is CASSFGGLQTYEQYF. The CDR3 DNA follows: TGTGCCAGCAGTTTTGGGGGGCTACAGACCTACGAGCAGTACTTC.

The chain links TRBV7-2 to TRBJ2-3; D is uncertain. The germline V gene encodes CDR1 SGHTA and CDR2 FQGNSA. The CDR3 is 12 residues long. CDR3 DNA sequence: TGTGTCGGCAGCTTATTTCGGGATACGCAGTATTTT. Amino acid sequence: CVGSLFRDTQYF.

The sample holds a few counts of this clonotype. In DNA, the CDR3 is TGTGCCAGCAGCCGCGGACTAGCGGGATTCACAGATACGCAGTATTTT. This gives the protein CASSRGLAGFTDTQYF. V is TRBV13 and J is TRBJ2-3; TRBD2 agrees at 12 bases. Germline trimming cut 5 bases from V and 2 bases from J; bases unmatched to any gene: 5. This CDR3 is built from 16 residues. From germline, CDR1 is PRHDT and CDR2 FYEKMQ (reference sequence).